A single sample gave rise to the 20 T cell receptor beta chains below, sequenced in a study of graft-versus-host responses after intestinal transplantation. Which antigens these TCRs recognize remains unknown. TCRdb keeps only in-frame clones here, not all; method: immunoSEQ multiplex PCR. Seen here are 98,000 or so clones, more than 85% observed once, and the top ten hold approximately 0.88%. The sequences come from unstimulated CD4+ T cells sorted from spleen or lymph node cells, collected before intestinal transplant. These receptors were collected from a human donor who received an intestinal transplant.

Here the CDR3 reads CASSRDSKNTEAFF. The CDR3 coding sequence is TGTGCCAGCAGCCGGGACTCTAAGAACACTGAAGCTTTCTTT. The V and J genes are TRBV5-4 and TRBJ1-1, with TRBD1 as a possible D gene (5 bases). Germline assignment: CDR1 SGHNT and CDR2 YYREEE (reference sequence). Trimming took 4 bases from V and 1 from J, leaving 11 bases between them. CDR3 length: 14 residues.

This clone was observed a few times. The V call is TRBV7-3, the J call TRBJ2-7; TRBD1 matches 7 bases. Germline values: CDR1 SGHTA, CDR2 FQGTGA. Unmatched junction bases numbered 6, after V lost 4 bases and J lost 6 bases. The CDR3 is 13 residues long. CDR3 sequence reads: CASSSTGTAEQYF. CDR3 DNA sequence: TGTGCCAGCAGCTCCACAGGGACAGCCGAGCAGTACTTC.

This chain links TRBV6-1 with TRBJ2-1; weak D call: TRBD2 (5 bases). Germline CDR1 reads MNHNS; CDR2 reads SASEGT. The V end was cut by 6 bases, the J end by 8 bases, with 11 bases between. The CDR3 runs 12 residues. CDR3 bases: TGTGCCAGCAGGTGGTCTAGCTATGAGCAGTTCTTC. The encoded protein is CASRWSSYEQFF.

This chain connects TRBV21-1 to TRBJ2-7; the D segment call TRBD1 is taken from the table without a DNA check. TRBV21-1 is reported as a pseudogene. This CDR3 comprises 18 residues. The CDR3 reads CASSSQGRDRLISYEQYF. The DNA of the CDR3 is TGTGCCAGCAGCTCCCAGGGACGGGACAGACTTATCTCCTACGAGCAGTACTTC.

The rearrangement joins TRBV5-4 to TRBJ2-3; 8 nucleotides line up with TRBD2. The CDR3 runs to 15 residues. Per the germline V gene, CDR1 is SGHNT and CDR2 is YYREEE (reference sequence). V lost 4 bases and J lost 1; bases outside the gene matches: 5. This CDR3 is CASSPGLARTDTQYF. CDR3 in DNA: TGTGCCAGCAGCCCCGGACTAGCCCGCACAGATACGCAGTATTTT.

The rearrangement uses TRBV6-6 and TRBJ1-6, with D tentatively TRBD1 (5 bases). V lost 0 bases, J lost 11 bases, and 11 bases lay in between. The germline V gene has CDR1 MNHNY and CDR2 SVGAGI (reference sequence). CDR3 size: 14 residues. The CDR3 DNA reads as TGTGCCAGCAGTTACTCGAGGGGATGGGCACCCCTCCACTTT. This sequence encodes CASSYSRGWAPLHF.

The rearrangement uses TRBV2 and TRBJ2-1, with 10 bases lining up with TRBD1. With V trimmed by 6 bases and J by 7 bases, 6 bases remained unmatched. The CDR3 totals 14 residues. Germline V lookup: CDR1 SNHLY, CDR2 FYNNEI. CDR3 loop: CASRRTGGRNEQFF. The CDR3 bases are TGTGCCAGCAGGAGGACAGGGGGACGGAATGAGCAGTTCTTC.

The rearrangement links TRBV7-9 to TRBJ2-2; 9 bases fit TRBD1. Germline V gene lookup returns CDR1 SEHNR and CDR2 FQNEAQ (reference sequence). With 9 bases clipped from V and 4 bases from J, the junction kept 9 bases outside the gene matches. This CDR3 has 15 residues. In nucleotides, the CDR3 is TGTGCCAGGGGTCCCGGGACAGGGTTCACCGGGGAGCTGTTTTTT. Residues: CARGPGTGFTGELFF.

This clone has only a few counts. This chain links TRBV7-2 with TRBJ2-3; D is tentatively TRBD1 or TRBD2 (5 bases each). CDR1 and CDR2 from the germline V gene are SGHTA and FQGNSA. V gave up 0 bases and J gave up 4 bases, with 11 bases separating them. The CDR3 is made up of 15 amino acids. CDR3 amino acids: CASSLAPGTADTQYF. In DNA form, the CDR3 reads TGTGCCAGCAGCTTAGCCCCTGGGACGGCAGATACGCAGTATTTT.

This rearrangement joins TRBV6-5 to TRBJ2-1; perhaps D is TRBD1 or TRBD2 (5 bases each). The germline V and J ends were trimmed by 11 bases and 8 bases, with 13 bases remaining between them. The V gene's germline CDR1 is MNHEY and CDR2 SVGAGI. The length of the CDR3 is 11 residues. Here the CDR3 reads CAATMGDEQFF. CDR3 DNA sequence: TGTGCCGCAACCATGGGGGATGAGCAGTTCTTC.

The chain combines TRBV6-5 with TRBJ1-2; no definite D call. The CDR3 covers 13 residues. V lost 0 bases to trimming and J lost 5 bases, with 7 bases between them. The germline CDR1 and CDR2 sequences are MNHEY and SVGAGI. The CDR3 DNA reads TGTGCCAGCAGTTACTCAGACGGGTATGGCTACACCTTC. The encoded protein is CASSYSDGYGYTF.

The chain links TRBV5-1 to TRBJ2-4; the D is unclear. Trimming removed 0 bases at V and 6 bases at J, with 7 bases between. The CDR3 is 13 amino acids. The germline CDR1 and CDR2 sequences are SGHRS and YFSETQ. The CDR3 protein is CASSLGAGNIQYF. For the CDR3, the DNA is TGCGCCAGCAGCTTGGGGGCAGGAAACATTCAGTACTTC.

The genes are TRBV7-9 and TRBJ2-5, with D perhaps assigned TRBD1 or TRBD2 (6 bases each). Germline CDR1 SEHNR, CDR2 FQNEAQ (reference sequence). Deletions cut 4 bases from V and 5 bases from J, with 17 bases between. There are 15 residues in the CDR3. The CDR3 nucleotides read TGTGCCAGCAGCTGGGGGGCCAGCCGAGGGGAGACCCAGTACTTC. Its translation: CASSWGASRGETQYF.

This clone was seen a few times. This chain connects TRBV28 to TRBJ2-5, with D perhaps TRBD2 (7 bases). Trimming removed 6 bases at V and 4 bases at J, with 21 bases between. This CDR3 comprises 16 residues. CDR1 and CDR2 (germline): MDHEN, SYDVKM. This CDR3 is CASSPFRAGAGETQYF. For the CDR3, the DNA is TGTGCCAGCAGCCCGTTCCGGGCGGGGGCTGGAGAGACCCAGTACTTC.

The rearrangement joins TRBV6-5 to TRBJ1-2; D is undetermined. The CDR3 covers 13 residues. With 6 bases removed from V and 5 bases from J, the gap between germline ends came to 13 bases. Looked up from germline, CDR1 is MNHEY and CDR2 is SVGAGI. This CDR3 reads CASRKRPAYGYTF. The DNA for the CDR3 is TGTGCCAGCAGGAAAAGACCGGCTTATGGCTACACCTTC.

This chain links TRBV11-3 with TRBJ1-6; no firm D call. V lost 4 bases and J 18 bases, leaving 4 bases between the germline ends. Germline CDR1 and CDR2: SGHNT and YENEEA. The CDR3 loop spans 8 amino acids. CDR3 in DNA: TGTGCCAGCAGCTCCCACCACTTT. Protein product: CASSSHHF.

The chain employs TRBV5-6 and TRBJ2-7, with D perhaps TRBD1 (6 bases). Looked up from germline, CDR1 is SGHDT and CDR2 is YYEEEE. Trimming cost V 7 bases and J 3 bases, with 17 bases left between them. CDR3 size: 14 residues. The CDR3 loop reads CASGPTDRLYEQYF. CDR3 DNA: TGTGCCAGCGGTCCGACAGACAGGCTCTACGAGCAGTACTTC. Supplemented by reference TRBV5-6 and TRBJ2-7, the full variable domain reads DAGVTQSPTHLIKTRGQQVTLRCSPKSGHDTVSWYQQALGQGPQFIFQYYEEEERQRGNFPDRFSGHQFPNYSSELNVNALLLGDSALYLCASGPTDRLYEQYFGPGTRLTVT.

The V gene is TRBV5-1, the J gene TRBJ2-7; 11 positions agree with TRBD1. Germline CDR1 reads SGHRS; CDR2 reads YFSETQ. This CDR3 spans 15 amino acids. The trim removed 0 bases at V and 3 bases at J, leaving 2 bases unmatched. The CDR3 DNA reads as TGCGCCAGCAGCTTGGGGACAGGGGGCGGCTACGAGCAGTACTTC. This translates into CASSLGTGGGYEQYF.

This chain joins TRBV7-2 and TRBJ2-6; 8 nucleotides line up with TRBD1. Germline CDR1 reads SGHTA; CDR2 reads FQGNSA. There are 17 residues in the CDR3. V lost 1 base and J lost 0; bases outside the gene matches: 2. This CDR3 is CASSLVTGASGANVLTF. CDR3 nucleotide sequence: TGTGCCAGCAGCTTAGTGACAGGGGCCTCTGGGGCCAACGTCCTGACTTTC.

The rearrangement links TRBV11-2 to TRBJ2-1, with TRBD2 matching 11 bases. The germline gives CDR1 SGHAT, CDR2 FQNNGV. The length of the CDR3 is 15 residues. Unmatched junction bases numbered 3, after V lost 5 bases and J lost 3 bases. The CDR3 region is CASSGGLADYNEQFF. The CDR3 nucleotides read TGTGCCAGCAGCGGGGGACTAGCGGACTACAATGAGCAGTTCTTC. The full variable domain, with the rest looked up from reference TRBV11-2 and TRBJ2-1, is EAGVAQSPRYKIIEKRQSVAFWCNPISGHATLYWYQQILGQGPKLLIQFQNNGVVDDSQLPKDRFSAERLKGVDSTLKIQPAKLEDSAVYLCASSGGLADYNEQFFGPGTRLTVL.